The sequence of this T cell receptor (beta chain) was determined in a study of blood T cell repertoires in COVID-19. In the original analysis: Estimated nucleated cell counts came from reference gene primer amplification. Assay: immunoSEQ multiplex PCR; the TCRdb copy retains only in-frame clones and omits some. The DNA gave D and trimming, while V, J and clone size come from that table. The table shows 260,000 or so clones, with 65% to 85% occurring only once. This sequence originates from a man older than 75 with acute or convalescent COVID-19. Sequencing input: peripheral blood.

CDR3 sequence: CASSRRDRGRNEQFF. The DNA for the CDR3 is TGTGCCAGCAGCCGCCGGGACAGGGGGCGAAATGAGCAGTTCTTC. This rearrangement joins TRBV3-1 (or the pseudogene TRBV3-2) to TRBJ2-1, with 12 bases matching TRBD1. The CDR3 spans 15 residues. Germline V gene lookup returns CDR1 LGHDT and CDR2 YNNKEL (reference sequence). V gave up 4 bases and J gave up 7 bases; unmatched junction bases: 5.